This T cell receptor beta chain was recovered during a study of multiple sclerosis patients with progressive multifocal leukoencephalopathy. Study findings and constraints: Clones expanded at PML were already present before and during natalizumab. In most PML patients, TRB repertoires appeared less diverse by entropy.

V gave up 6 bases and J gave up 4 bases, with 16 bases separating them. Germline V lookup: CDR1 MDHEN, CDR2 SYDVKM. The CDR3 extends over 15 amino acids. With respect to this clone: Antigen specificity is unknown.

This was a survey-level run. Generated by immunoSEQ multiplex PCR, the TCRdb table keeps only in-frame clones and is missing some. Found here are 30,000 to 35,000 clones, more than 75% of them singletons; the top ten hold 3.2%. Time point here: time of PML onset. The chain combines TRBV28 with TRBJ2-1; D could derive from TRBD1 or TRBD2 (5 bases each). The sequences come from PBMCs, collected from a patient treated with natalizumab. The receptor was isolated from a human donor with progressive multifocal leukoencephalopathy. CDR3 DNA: TGTGCCAGCAGCCCCACCACTGGGGGTTACAATGAGCAGTTCTTC. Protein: CASSPTTGGYNEQFF.